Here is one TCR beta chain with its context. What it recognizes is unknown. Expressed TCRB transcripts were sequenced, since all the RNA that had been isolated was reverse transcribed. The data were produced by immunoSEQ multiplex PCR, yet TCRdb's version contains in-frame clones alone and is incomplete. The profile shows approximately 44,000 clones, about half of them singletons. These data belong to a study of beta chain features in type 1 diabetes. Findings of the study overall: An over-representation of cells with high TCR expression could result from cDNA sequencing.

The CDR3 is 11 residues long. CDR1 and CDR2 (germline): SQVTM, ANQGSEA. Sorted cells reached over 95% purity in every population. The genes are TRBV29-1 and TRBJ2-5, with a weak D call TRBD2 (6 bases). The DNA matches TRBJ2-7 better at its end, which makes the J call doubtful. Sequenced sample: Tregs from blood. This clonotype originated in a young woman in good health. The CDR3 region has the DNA TGCAGCGTTGAAGGGGGGGACGAGCAGTACTTC. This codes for CSVEGGDEQYF.